This TCR beta chain was sequenced in a study of blood T cell repertoires in COVID-19. Across the whole study: Samples came from the United States, Italy and Spain, spanning acute and convalescent COVID-19. T cells, B-cell-depleted T cells, or PBMCs provided the cDNA or gDNA that served as material.

The germline CDR1 and CDR2 sequences are SGHNT and YENEEA. V lost 5 bases, J lost 9 bases, and 8 bases stayed unmatched. CDR3 length equals 13 residues. As originally analysed: Amplification of reference gene primers provided the estimated nucleated cell counts. TCRdb keeps only in-frame clones here, not all; method: immunoSEQ multiplex PCR. That table is the source of V, J and clone size, and D and trimming were worked out from the DNA. Of roughly 60,000 clones listed, around 90% are singletons. Sequenced sample: peripheral blood. This receptor was obtained from a man between 50 and 59 years old with active COVID-19. The chain combines TRBV11-3 with TRBJ1-1; TRBD1 matches at 8 bases. The CDR3 is CASSPGQVAKAFF. The CDR3 bases are TGTGCCAGCAGCCCGGGACAGGTCGCTAAAGCTTTCTTT.